These T cell receptor beta chains were read from a single sample in a study of blood T cell repertoires in COVID-19. The protocol was immunoSEQ multiplex PCR, while the TCRdb copy is restricted to in-frame clones and leaves out a portion. The sample carries 100,000 or so clones, 90% to 95% recorded once. The sample taken for sequencing was peripheral blood. The receptor source for this set is a human donor with active COVID-19. The donor label of this sample is uncertain. Each CDR3 is given with its conserved first and last residue. Each record gives: J gene, V gene, D gene, CDR3 DNA, CDR3 protein. The D gene is left open where the match is weak.

j_call: TRBJ1-4
v_call: TRBV19
d_call: NA
cdr3_nt: TGTGCCAGTACAGGAGGAGATGCAACTAATGAAAAACTGTTTTTT
cdr3_aa: CASTGGDATNEKLFF

j_call: TRBJ2-1
v_call: TRBV3-1/TRBV3-2
d_call: NA
cdr3_nt: TGTGCCAGCAGCCCATACTGGTCGAGGTTAAGCTACAATGAGCAGTTCTTC
cdr3_aa: CASSPYWSRLSYNEQFF

j_call: TRBJ2-5
v_call: TRBV29-1
d_call: NA
cdr3_nt: TGCAGCGTCCTTAACGCTATAGAGACCCAGTACTTC
cdr3_aa: CSVLNAIETQYF

j_call: TRBJ2-2
v_call: TRBV28
d_call: TRBD2
cdr3_nt: TGTGCCAGCAGTTCAGCGGGGGCGAACACCGGGGAGCTGTTTTTT
cdr3_aa: CASSSAGANTGELFF

j_call: TRBJ1-1
v_call: TRBV3-1/TRBV3-2
d_call: NA
cdr3_nt: TGTGCCAGCAGCCAAGAGGAGAGGAGGGCTTTCTTT
cdr3_aa: CASSQEERRAFF

j_call: TRBJ2-7
v_call: TRBV5-6
d_call: NA
cdr3_nt: TGTGCCAGCAGCCTCGGCAGGGCCGAGCAGTACTTC
cdr3_aa: CASSLGRAEQYF

j_call: TRBJ1-1
v_call: TRBV29-1
d_call: NA
cdr3_nt: TGCAGCGTTGGACAGACGAACACTGAAGCTTTCTTT
cdr3_aa: CSVGQTNTEAFF

j_call: TRBJ2-3
v_call: TRBV9
d_call: TRBD1
cdr3_nt: TGTGCCAGCAGCTCCCGGCCGACAGGGGGCGCAGATACGCAGTATTTT
cdr3_aa: CASSSRPTGGADTQYF

j_call: TRBJ2-7
v_call: TRBV4-1
d_call: TRBD1
cdr3_nt: TGCGCCAGCAGCCAAGGTCGACAGGGTAGCTACGAGCAGTACTTC
cdr3_aa: CASSQGRQGSYEQYF

j_call: TRBJ2-1
v_call: TRBV5-1
d_call: NA
cdr3_nt: TGCGCCAGCAGCTTGGCGGACAATTCCTACAATGAGCAGTTCTTC
cdr3_aa: CASSLADNSYNEQFF

j_call: TRBJ2-3
v_call: TRBV27
d_call: NA
cdr3_nt: TGTGCCAGCACCCCACAAACGGGTCCCGGAACAGATACGCAGTATTTT
cdr3_aa: CASTPQTGPGTDTQYF